This TCR beta chain derives from a study of T cell changes during pregnancy in multiple sclerosis. Repertoires were generated with immunoSEQ multiplex PCR, while TCRdb's copy carries only in-frame clones and drops some. The data show roughly 48,000 clones, 85% to 95% seen once. There are 15 residues in the CDR3. This clonotype was obtained from a female donor with multiple sclerosis, enrolled in a pregnancy study. The chain combines TRBV1 with TRBJ2-7; the D call in the table, TRBD1, was not verified against the DNA. TRBV1 is reported as a pseudogene. This specimen was CD4+ T cells from peripheral blood mononuclear cells, taken in the third trimester of pregnancy. The CDR3 protein is CTSSHSWDISYEQYF. The CDR3 DNA sequence: TGCACCAGCAGCCATAGTTGGGACATCTCCTACGAGCAGTACTTC.